This TCR beta chain was sequenced during a study of vaccination and CD4 T cells after COVID-19. Overall study context: Post-COVID sampling occurred a median approximately 93 days after diagnosis (range 35 to 161).

By sample share, this clonotype is large. As yet, its antigen is unknown. The sample's treatment: approximately nine-day PBMC culture with coronavirus spike peptide pools or control peptides (ViraFEST assay). IL-2 at about 10 IU/ml and peptide pools at 9 to 10 ug/ml were added to PBMCs cultured at two million per well. The CDR3 length is 15 residues. In germline, CDR1 is MNHEY, CDR2 SMNVEV (reference sequence). Trimming removed 8 bases at V and 2 bases at J, with 19 bases between. Cultured CD4+ T-cell DNA underwent Oncomine TCR Beta short-read sequencing. TCRdb analysed the PCR reads with MiXCR anew, one entry per CDR3 protein. In the table there are approximately 3,300 distinct CDR3 sequences, about a quarter of which are singletons.

The receptor comes from a human donor who had recovered from COVID-19. The V and J genes are TRBV27 and TRBJ2-7, with D possibly called TRBD1 or TRBD2 (5 bases each). Sequencing used CD4+ T cells from blood, cultured in vitro, obtained after SARS-CoV-2 vaccination. The CDR3 bases are TGTGCCAGCGGTAAAACGGGACCGATGGCCTACGAGCAGTACTTC. Translated: CASGKTGPMAYEQYF.